This TCR beta chain stems from a study of cytomegalovirus exposure and HLA in healthy donors. Overall study: Genotyping of roughly 400 donors showed that over 80% belonged to the Caucasian-associated ancestry cluster.

The PCR made use of 60 Vbeta and 13 Jbeta primers. As handled by the study authors: Per a later analysis, the number of unique TCR beta chains was approximately 80 million, of which 9 million to 14 million were shared. Assay used: immunoSEQ multiplex PCR; TCRdb lists only in-frame clones, some missing. V and J calls and clone size are those listed in that table; D and trimming were worked out from the DNA. In the table there are about 200,000 clones, over 60% of which are singletons. V lost 1 base and J lost 5; bases outside the gene matches: 7. Looked up from germline, CDR1 is SGHDT and CDR2 is YYEEEE. The CDR3 is made up of 15 amino acids.

The chain couples TRBV5-6 to TRBJ2-5, with TRBD1 matching 8 bases. This sequence originates from a man aged 35-49 years in good health and CMV-seronegative. Input material: PBMCs. CDR3 nucleotide sequence: TGTGCCAGCAGCTTGATCGGACAGGGAACGGAGACCCAGTACTTC. It encodes CASSLIGQGTETQYF.